Shown below are 18 T cell receptor beta chains from a single sample sequenced in a study of OX40 agonist ivuxolimab in advanced cancers. TCRdb's table, derived via immunoSEQ multiplex PCR, lists solely in-frame clones and lacks some. The sample shows fewer than 85,000 clones, roughly three quarters of them seen only once. The input for sequencing was CD4+ or CD8+ T cells sorted from blood, taken in a trial of the OX40 agonist ivuxolimab. These receptors originate from an adult with an advanced solid tumor such as melanoma, head and neck, liver or kidney cancer.

CDR3 protein: CASSPGPLSNQPQHF. Here the CDR3 DNA reads TGTGCCAGCAGCCCGGGACCGTTAAGCAATCAGCCCCAGCATTTT. V usage is TRBV13 and J usage is TRBJ1-5; TRBD1 is a possible D gene (5 bases). The V end was cut by 5 bases, the J end by 1 base, with 12 bases between. Germline V gives CDR1 PRHDT, CDR2 FYEKMQ (reference sequence). The CDR3 sequence is 15 residues long.

This clone has a handful of counts. V usage is TRBV7-3 and J usage is TRBJ2-1, with 7 bases lining up with TRBD2. The CDR3 sequence is 16 residues long. J gave up 4 bases and V 4 bases, and 10 bases lay outside the gene matches. Looked up from germline, CDR1 is SGHTA and CDR2 is FQGTGA. The DNA for the CDR3 is TGTGCCAGCAGCTCAGCGAGCGGGGCTACATACAATGAGCAGTTCTTC. Amino acids: CASSSASGATYNEQFF.

The V call is TRBV4-3, the J call TRBJ1-4; possible D gene TRBD1, 5 bases. Germline values: CDR1 LGHNA, CDR2 YSLEER. The CDR3 loop spans 15 amino acids. The V gene lost 3 bases and the J gene lost 7 bases, with 15 bases spanning the gap. The CDR3 is CASSHSVGGGEKLFF. DNA for the CDR3: TGCGCCAGCAGCCACTCGGTCGGGGGGGGTGAAAAACTGTTTTTT.

This clone was seen once. The V gene is TRBV6-1, the J gene TRBJ1-3; D is unresolved. The germline V and J ends were trimmed by 6 bases and 0 bases, with 3 bases remaining between them. The CDR3 has 12 amino acids. Germline CDR1 and CDR2: MNHNS and SASEGT. The CDR3 loop is CASRGSGNTIYF. CDR3 DNA sequence: TGTGCCAGCAGGGGCTCTGGAAACACCATATATTTT.

V gene TRBV4-1 combines with J gene TRBJ2-1; tentatively, D is TRBD2 (5 bases). Between the trimmed V and J ends, which lost 1 base and 4 bases, there was a span of 20 bases. Germline CDR1 reads MGHRA; CDR2 reads YSYEKL. The CDR3 sequence is 18 residues long. CDR3 sequence (DNA): TGCGCCAGCAGCCAAGGACTACTAAGGCGTGAAATGTACAATGAGCAGTTCTTC. This translates into CASSQGLLRREMYNEQFF.

The J gene is TRBJ2-1, the V gene TRBV6-6; D uncertain. The CDR3 is 13 residues long. Germline-derived CDR1 and CDR2 are MNHNY and SVGAGI (reference sequence). V lost 7 bases, J lost 6 bases, and 13 bases lay in between. CDR3 loop: CASKGPKGNEQFF. DNA of the CDR3: TGTGCCAGCAAAGGCCCGAAGGGCAATGAGCAGTTCTTC.

This CDR3 reads CASSLTNQPQHF. The CDR3 coding sequence is TGTGCCAGCAGCTTAACCAATCAGCCCCAGCATTTT. This chain links TRBV7-2 with TRBJ1-5; D remains unclear. The CDR3 runs 12 residues. Germline V gene sequence: CDR1 SGHTA, CDR2 FQGNSA. Trimming pared 2 bases from V and 3 bases from J, leaving 2 bases between.

The chain recombines TRBV7-3 with TRBJ2-1, with TRBD1 identical over 9 bases. The V gene's germline CDR1 is SGHTA and CDR2 FQGTGA. V dropped 8 bases and J dropped 3; count of bases not matched to a gene: 2. The CDR3 covers 13 residues. The CDR3 DNA reads TGTGCCAGCCGGGACAGGGACTACAATGAGCAGTTCTTC. It is translated as CASRDRDYNEQFF.

This chain uses TRBV5-4 with TRBJ1-5; D unresolved. Germline V gene sequence: CDR1 SGHNT, CDR2 YYREEE (reference sequence). The CDR3 runs to 13 residues. The germline V and J ends were trimmed by 0 bases and 4 bases, with 5 bases remaining between them. This chain's CDR3 is CASSLGSNQPQHF. As DNA, the CDR3 is TGTGCCAGCAGCTTGGGGTCAAATCAGCCCCAGCATTTT. Based on the CDR3 plus reference TRBV5-4 and TRBJ1-5, the full variable domain is ETGVTQSPTHLIKTRGQQVTLRCSSQSGHNTVSWYQQALGQGPQFIFQYYREEENGRGNFPPRFSGLQFPNYSSELNVNALELDDSALYLCASSLGSNQPQHFGDGTRLSIL.

The rearrangement links TRBV2 to TRBJ1-2; 8 bases map to TRBD1. The CDR3 is 14 residues long. V shed 5 bases and J 0 bases; nucleotides not matched to a gene: 2. Germline V lookup: CDR1 SNHLY, CDR2 FYNNEI. The DNA for the CDR3 is TGTGCCAGCAGTCCAGGGGGCACTAACTATGGCTACACCTTC. It specifies CASSPGGTNYGYTF.

This chain uses TRBV2 with TRBJ2-2; D is unclear. The CDR3 covers 15 residues. In germline, CDR1 is SNHLY, CDR2 FYNNEI. Trimming removed 3 bases from V and 8 bases from J, with 16 bases in between. The DNA of the CDR3 is TGTGCCAGCAGTGATAGGGCAGCGAGTATGGGGGAGCTGTTTTTT. Translation: CASSDRAASMGELFF.

The DNA for the CDR3 is TGTGCCAGCAGTAGGGACAGGGCCCTTGGCTACACCTTC. Translating gives CASSRDRALGYTF. This chain connects TRBV6-5 to TRBJ1-2, with 9 bases aligning to TRBD1. From germline, CDR1 is MNHEY and CDR2 SVGAGI. The V gene end was trimmed by 5 bases and the J gene end by 7 bases; junction bases not matched to a gene: 5. The CDR3 covers 13 residues.

The rearrangement uses TRBV19 and TRBJ2-3; perhaps TRBD1 as D (6 bases). This CDR3 spans 16 amino acids. Per germline, CDR1 LNHDA and CDR2 SQIVND (reference sequence). The V gene lost 3 bases and the J gene lost 6 bases, with 19 bases spanning the gap. The CDR3 loop reads CASSIRGSPGGDTQYF. As DNA, the CDR3 is TGTGCCAGTAGTATTAGGGGGTCCCCAGGTGGGGATACGCAGTATTTT.

Notes on this clone: Other nucleotide sequences from this sample produce the same CDR3. The rearrangement links TRBV4-1 to TRBJ2-3, with TRBD1 as a possible D gene (6 bases). The V gene lost 4 bases and the J gene lost 7 bases, with 15 bases spanning the gap. The CDR3 covers 14 residues. CDR1 is MGHRA and CDR2 is YSYEKL in the germline V gene. This CDR3 is CASSRMGAWNTQYF. As DNA, the CDR3 is TGCGCCAGCAGCCGGATGGGGGCGTGGAATACGCAGTATTTT.

V usage is TRBV11-2 and J usage is TRBJ1-1; the D gene is possibly TRBD1 (6 bases). The CDR3 is made up of 14 amino acids. Germline CDR1 and CDR2: SGHAT and FQNNGV. V was pared by 4 bases and J by 0 bases, with 9 bases between. The CDR3 DNA reads as TGTGCCAGCAGCTCGACAGGTCTGAACACTGAAGCTTTCTTT. It codes for CASSSTGLNTEAFF.

The chain has TRBV18 and TRBJ2-7; possibly TRBD1 for D (6 bases). Per the germline V gene, CDR1 is KGHSH and CDR2 is LQKENI. V lost 3 bases and J lost 5, with 20 bases in between. This CDR3 has 16 amino acids. CDR3 DNA sequence: TGTGCCAGCTCACCGGTCCAGGGGCGCATCGAGAACGAGCAGTACTTC. As protein: CASSPVQGRIENEQYF.

CDR3 sequence (DNA): TGTGCCACCAGCAGAGATCTTAGGACTAGCGGGAGCAATGAGCAGTTCTTC. Translating gives CATSRDLRTSGSNEQFF. The chain joins TRBV15 to TRBJ2-1, with 13 bases lining up with TRBD2. CDR3 length equals 17 residues. With V trimmed by 0 bases and J by 6 bases, 5 bases remained unmatched. Germline CDR1 and CDR2: LNHNV and YYDKDF (reference sequence).

This sequence joins TRBV7-9 and TRBJ2-5, with 9 bases fitting TRBD2. This CDR3 comprises 15 residues. The germline gives CDR1 SEHNR, CDR2 FQNEAQ (reference sequence). Unmatched junction bases numbered 7, after V lost 4 bases and J lost 4 bases. This CDR3 is CASSSTLAGAETQYF. Here the CDR3 DNA reads TGTGCCAGCAGCTCGACCTTAGCGGGGGCAGAGACCCAGTACTTC.